A selection of T cell receptor beta chains follows, all from one sample in a study of cytotoxic CD8 clonotypes in ibrutinib-treated CLL. Here immunoSEQ multiplex PCR was the method, and the copy in TCRdb shows in-frame clones only, minus some. Among approximately 45,000 clones listed, 50% to 80% were seen once. The sample here was PBMCs, taken after 24 months of ibrutinib treatment. All receptors come from a human donor with chronic lymphocytic leukemia. CDR3s include the opening cysteine and the closing phenylalanine or tryptophan. D genes are given only for firm matches. Not every row has a clone size; where given, it reads once, few, many or a size class.

d_gene | j_gene | v_gene | abundance | CDR3nt | CDR3aa
- | TRBJ1-1 | TRBV30 | - | TGTGCCCAGAGTCAAGTGGTCCCACCTTTCTTT | CAQSQVVPPFF
- | TRBJ2-2 | TRBV27 | - | TGTGCCAGCAGTTTTCTCGCAGCGGGCAACACCGGGGAGCTGTTTTTT | CASSFLAAGNTGELFF
- | TRBJ2-4 | TRBV7-2 | many | TGTGCCAGCAGCCCCCAGAGGATTGGGACCAAAAACATTCAGTACTTC | CASSPQRIGTKNIQYF
- | TRBJ2-5 | TRBV4-2 | few | TGTGCCAGCAGCTTCCGTGACAGTGAAGAGACCCAGTACTTC | CASSFRDSEETQYF
- | TRBJ1-5 | TRBV19 | - | TGTGCCAGTAGTATAAGTGTCGCCTCATCAGGTAATCAGCCCCAGCATTTT | CASSISVASSGNQPQHF
TRBD1 | TRBJ1-1 | TRBV7-9 | few | TGTGCCAGCAGACGGACAGGACAGGTTAACACTGAAGCTTTCTTT | CASRRTGQVNTEAFF
- | TRBJ1-5 | TRBV19 | few | TGTGCCAGTAGTTTACAGGGAGGGCGCGTCGATCAGCCCCAGCATTTT | CASSLQGGRVDQPQHF
TRBD2 | TRBJ2-7 | TRBV9 | - | TGTGCCAGCAGTCAGGGGCTAGCGGGAGGTGCGGCTTTCTACGAGCAGTACTTC | CASSQGLAGGAAFYEQYF
- | TRBJ2-3 | TRBV7-7 | - | TGTGCTAGCAGCTTAGACTCTAGCACAGATACGCAGTATTTT | CASSLDSSTDTQYF
- | TRBJ2-1 | TRBV13 | - | TGTGCCAGCAGCTTAGACCGGGCAGTCGAGCAGTTCTTC | CASSLDRAVEQFF
TRBD1 | TRBJ2-7 | TRBV18 | once | TGTGCCAGCTCACCTTTACAGGGGGCGACCGAGCAGTACTTC | CASSPLQGATEQYF
TRBD1 | TRBJ2-1 | TRBV18 | - | TGTGCCAGCTCACATGGACAGGGAATTTACAATGAGCAGTTCTTC | CASSHGQGIYNEQFF
TRBD2 | TRBJ2-1 | TRBV7-3 | - | TGTGCCAGCAGCTACTATAGCGGGAGCCGGCAGTTCTTC | CASSYYSGSRQFF
TRBD1 | TRBJ2-3 | TRBV18 | - | TGTGCCAGCTCAGGATGGGACAGGGAGACAGATACGCAGTATTTT | CASSGWDRETDTQYF
- | TRBJ1-2 | TRBV2 | - | TGTGCCAGCAGTCCTTGGGGGCAGGGTGGCTACACCTTC | CASSPWGQGGYTF
TRBD2 | TRBJ2-1 | TRBV11-2 | - | TGTGCCAGCAGCTTTCTCTTAGCGGGAGCAGACAATGAGCAGTTCTTC | CASSFLLAGADNEQFF
- | TRBJ2-5 | TRBV30 | - | TGTGCCTGGGGTCATCAGAAGACCCAGTACTTC | CAWGHQKTQYF
TRBD2 | TRBJ2-1 | TRBV4-1 | - | TGCGCCAGCAGCCAGCTTCGACTAGCGGGGGATAATGAGCAGTTCTTC | CASSQLRLAGDNEQFF
- | TRBJ1-2 | TRBV5-1 | once | TGCGCCAGCAGCCTGGAGACCAGGGACGATGGCTACACCTTC | CASSLETRDDGYTF
TRBD2 | TRBJ2-1 | TRBV5-1 | few | TGCGCCAGCAGCCCTAGCGGGAACAATGAGCAGTTCTTC | CASSPSGNNEQFF
TRBD2 | TRBJ2-7 | TRBV27 | - | TGTGCCAGCAGTACACGGACTAGCGGGAGACCTTACTCCTACGAGCAGTACTTC | CASSTRTSGRPYSYEQYF
TRBD2 | TRBJ2-6 | TRBV4-1 | - | TGCGCCAGCAGCATACGTCTAGCGGGCAGCTCTGGGGCCAACGTCCTGACTTTC | CASSIRLAGSSGANVLTF
- | TRBJ2-7 | TRBV5-1 | - | TGCGCCAGCAGCTCTTCCTACGAGCAGTACTTC | CASSSSYEQYF
- | TRBJ2-3 | TRBV9 | - | TGTGCCAGCAGCGTAGAGGGTTGGGGTACGCAGTATTTT | CASSVEGWGTQYF
- | TRBJ1-5 | TRBV28 | many | TGTGCCAGCAGTTTATGGGGAGGTAATCAGCCCCAGCATTTT | CASSLWGGNQPQHF
- | TRBJ2-5 | TRBV7-3 | - | TGTGCCAGCAGCCTCGTTAGGGACGCCCATCCCCACTTC | CASSLVRDAHPHF
- | TRBJ1-2 | TRBV7-6 | few | TGTGCCAGCAGCTTGAGGGAGGGGAGCTATGGCTACACCTTC | CASSLREGSYGYTF
TRBD1 | TRBJ1-1 | TRBV28 | - | TGTGCCAGCAGACACCGGGACAGGGGGACTGAAGCTTTCTTT | CASRHRDRGTEAFF
- | TRBJ2-7 | TRBV10-2 | - | TGCGCCAGCAGCACCAGGGGCTTGGACTACGAGCAGTACTTC | CASSTRGLDYEQYF
TRBD1 | TRBJ2-5 | TRBV5-6 | - | TGTGCCAGCAGCTTGTGGGACAGGGGTCGAGAGACCCAGTACTTC | CASSLWDRGRETQYF
- | TRBJ2-3 | TRBV5-1 | - | TGCGCCAGCAGCTTCGGTAGCGGCACAGATACGCAGTATTTT | CASSFGSGTDTQYF
- | TRBJ1-3 | TRBV19 | - | TGTGCCAGTACTCGGGGAGGGACATTGAGCTCTGGAAACACCATATATTTT | CASTRGGTLSSGNTIYF
- | TRBJ1-3 | TRBV19 | - | TGTGCCAGCCACGCGACGAGGAACTCTGGAAACACCATATATTTT | CASHATRNSGNTIYF
TRBD1 | TRBJ1-3 | TRBV5-4 | - | TGTGCCAGCAGCGGACAGGGTTCGGACACCATATATTTT | CASSGQGSDTIYF
TRBD1 | TRBJ1-1 | TRBV5-4 | - | TGTGCCAGCAGTCGACAGGGGATCACTGAAGCTTTCTTT | CASSRQGITEAFF
- | TRBJ2-7 | TRBV6-1 | many | TGTGCCAGCAGTGGACGCCCCGGGACAACATTCTACGAGCAGTACTTC | CASSGRPGTTFYEQYF
- | TRBJ2-5 | TRBV4-1 | - | TGCGCCAGCAGCCAAGCCTTCGGTGCGAATTGGCAAGAGACCCAGTACTTC | CASSQAFGANWQETQYF
TRBD2 | TRBJ2-3 | TRBV4-2 | few | TGTGCCAGCAGCCCCCCTAGCGGCCCTAGCACAGATACGCAGTATTTT | CASSPPSGPSTDTQYF
TRBD1 | TRBJ2-4 | TRBV5-6 | - | TGTGCCAGCAGCTTGGCCGGGACAGGTTACATTCAGTACTTC | CASSLAGTGYIQYF
TRBD1 | TRBJ1-1 | TRBV7-2 | - | TGTGCCAGCAGCCCAGGGGGTTCTGGAGCTTTCTTT | CASSPGGSGAFF
- | TRBJ2-5 | TRBV18 | few | TGTGCCAGCTCACCACCGGACAACCGGGAGACCCAGTACTTC | CASSPPDNRETQYF
- | TRBJ1-1 | TRBV27 | - | TGTGCCAGCAACAGGCGGAACACTGAAGCTTTCTTT | CASNRRNTEAFF
TRBD2 | TRBJ2-2 | TRBV5-4 | - | TGTGCCAGCATGGGGCTAGCGGAGAACACCGGGGAGCTGTTTTTT | CASMGLAENTGELFF
TRBD2 | TRBJ2-3 | TRBV7-3 | - | TGTGCCAGCAGCTTAACCGCCTCCCAGCGGGGGGGCACAGATACGCAGTATTTT | CASSLTASQRGGTDTQYF
- | TRBJ2-1 | TRBV7-7 | - | TGTGCTAGCAGCTTAGGGCCGGGAAGCAATGAGCAGTTCTTC | CASSLGPGSNEQFF
- | TRBJ2-5 | TRBV5-4 | - | TGTGCCAGCAGCTTGGACAGCTCAGGGACCCAGTACTTC | CASSLDSSGTQYF
- | TRBJ1-3 | TRBV6-1 | few | TGTGCCAGCAGCTTAGGACAGGGAAACACCATATATTTT | CASSLGQGNTIYF